These T cell receptor beta chains were read from a single sample in a study of T cells after posttransplantation cyclophosphamide. Repertoires were generated with immunoSEQ multiplex PCR, while TCRdb's copy carries only in-frame clones and drops some. This table holds about 18,000 clones, 70% to 80% found once. The sequencing used CD8+ T cells sorted from PBMCs, collected about 1,900 days after a stem cell transplant with posttransplant cyclophosphamide. The receptor source for this set is a female patient in her thirties or forties who received an allogeneic stem cell transplant from a related donor, was CMV-positive, and had no GVHD. Some T cells may have come from the graft donor. CDR3s include the opening cysteine and the closing phenylalanine or tryptophan. Fields, in order: D gene, clone size, J gene, V gene, CDR3 protein, CDR3 DNA. A D gene is named only where the DNA matches it firmly. Clone size is shown for a subset of rows, as once, few, many or a class of expanded clone.

d_gene: .
abundance: .
j_gene: TRBJ1-2
v_gene: TRBV5-4
CDR3aa: CASSLGGLSNYGYTF
CDR3nt: TGTGCCAGCAGCTTGGGGGGACTGAGTAACTATGGCTACACCTTC

d_gene: .
abundance: .
j_gene: TRBJ2-1
v_gene: TRBV27
CDR3aa: CASGTPGHGYNEQFF
CDR3nt: TGTGCCAGCGGAACCCCGGGACACGGATACAATGAGCAGTTCTTC

d_gene: .
abundance: few
j_gene: TRBJ1-1
v_gene: TRBV5-5
CDR3aa: CASTGPRGPTEAFF
CDR3nt: TGTGCCAGCACCGGACCCAGGGGCCCCACTGAAGCTTTCTTT

d_gene: .
abundance: .
j_gene: TRBJ2-1
v_gene: TRBV4-1
CDR3aa: CASSQESGTEQFF
CDR3nt: TGCGCCAGCAGCCAAGAGTCTGGGACAGAGCAGTTCTTC

d_gene: .
abundance: .
j_gene: TRBJ2-7
v_gene: TRBV5-1
CDR3aa: CASSLVTGYEQYF
CDR3nt: TGCGCCAGCAGCTTGGTGACAGGCTACGAGCAGTACTTC

d_gene: .
abundance: few
j_gene: TRBJ1-5
v_gene: TRBV7-8
CDR3aa: CASSSDMPQHF
CDR3nt: TGTGCCAGCAGCTCCGACATGCCCCAGCATTTT

d_gene: .
abundance: .
j_gene: TRBJ1-1
v_gene: TRBV19
CDR3aa: CASSFGQGVEAFF
CDR3nt: TGTGCCAGTAGTTTCGGGCAGGGTGTTGAAGCTTTCTTT

d_gene: TRBD1
abundance: .
j_gene: TRBJ2-1
v_gene: TRBV28
CDR3aa: CASSFRDRGYNEQFF
CDR3nt: TGTGCCAGCAGTTTCCGGGACAGGGGCTACAATGAGCAGTTCTTC

d_gene: TRBD2
abundance: .
j_gene: TRBJ2-7
v_gene: TRBV9
CDR3aa: CASSVAMGLDSHEQYF
CDR3nt: TGTGCCAGCAGCGTAGCCATGGGACTAGACTCCCACGAGCAGTACTTC

d_gene: TRBD1
abundance: .
j_gene: TRBJ2-7
v_gene: TRBV7-9
CDR3aa: CASSGEGQGLYEQYF
CDR3nt: TGTGCCAGCAGTGGGGAGGGACAGGGTCTTTACGAGCAGTACTTC

d_gene: .
abundance: .
j_gene: TRBJ2-1
v_gene: TRBV7-9
CDR3aa: CASSLQGLWDNEQFF
CDR3nt: TGTGCCAGCAGCTTACAGGGGTTATGGGACAATGAGCAGTTCTTC

d_gene: TRBD1
abundance: .
j_gene: TRBJ2-7
v_gene: TRBV5-5
CDR3aa: CASSLRGPGGPGTYEQYF
CDR3nt: TGTGCCAGCAGCTTGCGAGGGCCAGGGGGCCCGGGGACCTACGAGCAGTACTTC

d_gene: .
abundance: many
j_gene: TRBJ1-5
v_gene: TRBV10-2
CDR3aa: CASSESPGNSNQPQHF
CDR3nt: TGCGCCAGCAGTGAGTCACCCGGGAATAGCAATCAGCCCCAGCATTTT

d_gene: .
abundance: .
j_gene: TRBJ1-3
v_gene: TRBV6-5
CDR3aa: CASSYTGQSGNTIYF
CDR3nt: TGTGCCAGCAGTTACACAGGGCAATCTGGAAACACCATATATTTT

d_gene: .
abundance: .
j_gene: TRBJ2-7
v_gene: TRBV15
CDR3aa: CATSLMGGSSYEQYF
CDR3nt: TGTGCCACCAGCCTGATGGGGGGAAGCTCCTACGAGCAGTACTTC

d_gene: .
abundance: few
j_gene: TRBJ2-4
v_gene: TRBV7-9
CDR3aa: CASRPNEDIQYF
CDR3nt: TGTGCCAGCAGACCCAATGAGGACATTCAGTACTTC

d_gene: .
abundance: .
j_gene: TRBJ1-3
v_gene: TRBV5-6
CDR3aa: CASSDRRAIYF
CDR3nt: TGTGCCAGCAGCGACCGCAGGGCCATATATTTT

d_gene: TRBD1
abundance: .
j_gene: TRBJ1-5
v_gene: TRBV13
CDR3aa: CASSLQGAGGGYQPQHF
CDR3nt: TGTGCCAGCAGCCTACAGGGGGCGGGGGGTGGATATCAGCCCCAGCATTTT

d_gene: .
abundance: .
j_gene: TRBJ1-3
v_gene: TRBV4-1
CDR3aa: CASSHPAGLGNTIYF
CDR3nt: TGCGCCAGCAGCCACCCGGCAGGACTTGGAAACACCATATATTTT

d_gene: TRBD1
abundance: .
j_gene: TRBJ2-7
v_gene: TRBV5-5
CDR3aa: CASSRDRNPYEQYF
CDR3nt: TGTGCCAGCAGCCGGGACAGGAACCCCTACGAGCAGTACTTC

d_gene: .
abundance: few
j_gene: TRBJ1-5
v_gene: TRBV4-2
CDR3aa: CASSQEGGAPQPQHF
CDR3nt: TGTGCCAGCAGCCAAGAAGGCGGGGCTCCCCAGCCCCAGCATTTT

d_gene: TRBD2
abundance: .
j_gene: TRBJ2-2
v_gene: TRBV11-2
CDR3aa: CASSSRTSDTGELFF
CDR3nt: TGTGCCAGCAGCTCCCGGACTAGTGATACCGGGGAGCTGTTTTTT

d_gene: .
abundance: once
j_gene: TRBJ2-5
v_gene: TRBV2
CDR3aa: CASSAAANGAEETQYF
CDR3nt: TGTGCCAGCAGTGCGGCGGCCAATGGGGCTGAAGAGACCCAGTACTTC

d_gene: .
abundance: .
j_gene: TRBJ1-2
v_gene: TRBV4-2
CDR3aa: CASSQGTGPNYGYTF
CDR3nt: TGTGCCAGCAGCCAGGGTACAGGGCCTAACTATGGCTACACCTTC

d_gene: TRBD1
abundance: .
j_gene: TRBJ2-7
v_gene: TRBV5-6
CDR3aa: CASSSDRGREQYF
CDR3nt: TGTGCCAGCAGCTCGGACAGGGGCCGGGAGCAGTACTTC

d_gene: .
abundance: .
j_gene: TRBJ2-7
v_gene: TRBV11-2
CDR3aa: CASSLDQSGEQYF
CDR3nt: TGTGCCAGCAGCTTAGATCAGAGCGGCGAGCAGTACTTC

d_gene: .
abundance: .
j_gene: TRBJ2-2
v_gene: TRBV4-3
CDR3aa: CASSRRQTNTGELFF
CDR3nt: TGCGCCAGCAGCCGCCGACAGACGAACACCGGGGAGCTGTTTTTT

d_gene: .
abundance: .
j_gene: TRBJ1-1
v_gene: TRBV14
CDR3aa: CASSLLDSIEAFF
CDR3nt: TGTGCCAGCAGCCTTCTAGACAGTATTGAAGCTTTCTTT

d_gene: .
abundance: .
j_gene: TRBJ1-3
v_gene: TRBV28
CDR3aa: CASSFTEGGNTIYF
CDR3nt: TGTGCCAGCAGTTTCACAGAAGGTGGGAACACCATATATTTT

d_gene: TRBD1
abundance: .
j_gene: TRBJ1-1
v_gene: TRBV5-1
CDR3aa: CASSLAQGVRNTEAFF
CDR3nt: TGCGCCAGCAGCTTGGCCCAGGGGGTGAGGAACACTGAAGCTTTCTTT

d_gene: TRBD1
abundance: once
j_gene: TRBJ2-7
v_gene: TRBV9
CDR3aa: CASSSRTGDHEQYF
CDR3nt: TGTGCCAGCAGCTCCCGGACAGGGGACCACGAGCAGTACTTC